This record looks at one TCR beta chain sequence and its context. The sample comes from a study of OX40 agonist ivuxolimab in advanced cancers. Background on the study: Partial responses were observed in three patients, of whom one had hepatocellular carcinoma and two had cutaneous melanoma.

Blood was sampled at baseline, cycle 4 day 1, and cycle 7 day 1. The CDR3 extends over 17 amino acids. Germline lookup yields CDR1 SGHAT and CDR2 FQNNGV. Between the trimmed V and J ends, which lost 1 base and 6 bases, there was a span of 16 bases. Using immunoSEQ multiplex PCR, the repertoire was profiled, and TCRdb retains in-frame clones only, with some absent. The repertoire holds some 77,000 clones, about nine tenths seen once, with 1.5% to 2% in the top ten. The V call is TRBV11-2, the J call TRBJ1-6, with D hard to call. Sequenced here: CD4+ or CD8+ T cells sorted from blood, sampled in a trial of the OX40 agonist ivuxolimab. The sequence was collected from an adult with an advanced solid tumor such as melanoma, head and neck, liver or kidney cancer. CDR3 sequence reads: CASSLGSGVTVNSPLHF. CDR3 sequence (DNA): TGTGCCAGCAGCTTAGGCTCCGGCGTCACCGTTAATTCACCCCTCCACTTT. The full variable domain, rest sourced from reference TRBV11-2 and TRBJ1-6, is EAGVAQSPRYKIIEKRQSVAFWCNPISGHATLYWYQQILGQGPKLLIQFQNNGVVDDSQLPKDRFSAERLKGVDSTLKIQPAKLEDSAVYLCASSLGSGVTVNSPLHFGNGTRLTVT.